These 29 T cell receptor beta chains were all obtained from the same sample, sequenced in a study of blood T cell repertoires in COVID-19. Libraries were prepared by immunoSEQ multiplex PCR; TCRdb keeps only in-frame clonotypes and omits some of them. The sample holds 75,000 to 100,000 clones, 80% to 90% seen once. The specimen was peripheral blood. These receptors all stem from a woman older than 75 with acute or convalescent COVID-19.

CDR3 bases: TGTGCCAGCAGCTTGGTTCGGGGGTCGAACACCGGGGAGCTGTTTTTT. Encoded protein: CASSLVRGSNTGELFF. V is TRBV11-2 and J is TRBJ2-2; D might be TRBD2 (6 bases). Germline CDR1 is SGHAT and CDR2 is FQNNGV. The CDR3 contains 16 residues. Trimming took 3 bases from V and 0 from J, leaving 11 bases between them.

The chain employs TRBV7-8 and TRBJ2-2; D might be TRBD1 (5 bases). This CDR3 is 14 amino acids long. Germline CDR1 SGHVS, CDR2 FQNEAQ. The V and J ends lost 1 base and 3 bases respectively, with 6 bases between them. CDR3 bases: TGTGCCAGCAGCTTAGTACAGGACACCGGGGAGCTGTTTTTT. As protein: CASSLVQDTGELFF.

The chain uses TRBV5-1 and TRBJ1-2, with D perhaps matching TRBD1 (5 bases). The V end was cut by 4 bases, the J end by 8 bases, with 12 bases between. Germline V gene lookup returns CDR1 SGHRS and CDR2 YFSETQ. This CDR3 is 12 amino acids long. The CDR3 DNA follows: TGCGCCAGCAGCCCATTGACAGAGGGCTACACCTTC. Translated, it gives CASSPLTEGYTF.

The chain recombines TRBV7-9 with TRBJ1-1; TRBD1 matches at 9 bases. The CDR3 loop spans 15 amino acids. The junction had 8 bases not matched to a gene; V was cut back by 5 bases and J by 4 bases. The germline V gene encodes CDR1 SEHNR and CDR2 FQNEAQ (reference sequence). CDR3 region: CASSNWDREGTEAFF. CDR3 nucleotides: TGTGCCAGCAGCAACTGGGACAGGGAGGGCACTGAAGCTTTCTTT.

The chain employs TRBV28 and TRBJ1-2; D remains ambiguous. The germline V gene encodes CDR1 MDHEN and CDR2 SYDVKM. The ends were cut back, 5 bases at V and 3 bases at J, with 16 bases in the middle. This CDR3 has 15 residues. CDR3 protein: CASSTSGSSYYGYTF. The CDR3 DNA is TGTGCCAGCAGTACCTCCGGGTCCTCTTACTATGGCTACACCTTC.

This chain links TRBV2 with TRBJ2-5; the D gene is possibly TRBD2 (6 bases). Germline CDR1 is SNHLY and CDR2 is FYNNEI. Trimming left V 6 bases short and J 10 bases short, with 18 bases between. The CDR3 loop spans 13 amino acids. In nucleotides, the CDR3 is TGTGCCAGCAGCGGGGACTCCAAAGCCGTCCAGTACTTC. This codes for CASSGDSKAVQYF. The full variable domain, in which reference TRBV2 and TRBJ2-5 provide the parts outside the CDR3, is EPEVTQTPSHQVTQMGQEVILRCVPISNHLYFYWYRQILGQKVEFLVSFYNNEISEKSEIFDDQFSVERPDGSNFTLKIRSTKLEDSAMYFCASSGDSKAVQYFGPGTRLLVL.

The rearrangement joins TRBV5-6 to TRBJ2-1; 8 bases fit TRBD1. The ends lost 4 bases at V and 7 bases at J; junction bases unmatched: 10. Germline CDR1 is SGHDT and CDR2 is YYEEEE. This CDR3 contains 15 residues. DNA of the CDR3: TGTGCCAGCAGCCTCCGGGACAGGACGAGAAATGAGCAGTTCTTC. Translated, it gives CASSLRDRTRNEQFF.

The gene calls are TRBV9 and TRBJ2-1; 14 bases align to TRBD2. V dropped 0 bases and J dropped 3; count of bases not matched to a gene: 2. The CDR3 consists of 17 residues. Germline CDR1 is SGDLS and CDR2 is YYNGEE. CDR3 DNA: TGTGCCAGCAGCGTAGGGACTAGCGGGGGGATCTACAATGAGCAGTTCTTC. Residues: CASSVGTSGGIYNEQFF.

CDR3 coding DNA: TGTGCCTGGAGTGTACAGGGGTATAATTCACCCCTCCACTTT. This gives the protein CAWSVQGYNSPLHF. The chain uses TRBV30 and TRBJ1-6; 7 nucleotides agree with TRBD1. Germline-derived CDR1 and CDR2 are GTSNPN and SVGIG (reference sequence). This CDR3 comprises 14 residues. The ends lost 0 bases at V and 4 bases at J; junction bases unmatched: 0. The full variable domain, with the rest looked up from reference TRBV30 and TRBJ1-6, is SQTIHQWPATLVQPVGSPLSLECTVEGTSNPNLYWYRQAAGRGLQLLFYSVGIGQISSEVPQNLSASRPQDRQFILSSKKLLLSDSGFYLCAWSVQGYNSPLHFGNGTRLTVT.

The V and J genes are TRBV5-4 and TRBJ2-1, with 9 nucleotides matching TRBD2. V was pared by 2 bases and J by 2 bases, with 2 bases of the junction left unmatched. This CDR3 comprises 15 residues. Per the germline V gene, CDR1 is SGHNT and CDR2 is YYREEE (reference sequence). In DNA form, the CDR3 reads TGTGCCAGCAGCTTTGTAGCGGGAGCCTACAATGAGCAGTTCTTC. It is translated as CASSFVAGAYNEQFF.

A single count supports this clone. The chain links TRBV6-5 to TRBJ2-5; 8 bases line up with TRBD1. The CDR3 totals 15 residues. V dropped 5 bases and J dropped 3; count of bases not matched to a gene: 8. Germline V lookup: CDR1 MNHEY, CDR2 SVGAGI. CDR3 loop: CASSPGQGGEETQYF. The CDR3, as DNA: TGTGCCAGCAGTCCAGGACAGGGCGGAGAAGAGACCCAGTACTTC.

The gene calls are TRBV6-5 and TRBJ1-3; perhaps TRBD1 as D (5 bases). Germline CDR1 MNHEY, CDR2 SVGAGI. Trimming cost V 6 bases and J 4 bases, with 13 bases left between them. There are 14 residues in the CDR3. This CDR3 reads CASSPSGVGNTIYF. CDR3 nucleotide sequence: TGTGCCAGCAGCCCCTCGGGGGTAGGAAACACCATATATTTT.

The chain joins TRBV7-8 to TRBJ2-7; 10 bases align to TRBD1. From germline, CDR1 is SGHVS and CDR2 FQNEAQ. V was clipped by 5 bases and J by 4 bases; unmatched bases: 11. The CDR3 length is 16 residues. CDR3 sequence: CASSLLAGTGVYEQYF. As DNA, the CDR3 is TGTGCCAGCAGCCTCCTCGCCGGGACAGGGGTGTACGAGCAGTACTTC.

The chain combines TRBV5-1 with TRBJ2-2; unclear D gene. V lost 6 bases and J lost 5, with 14 bases in between. The CDR3 is 14 amino acids. From germline, CDR1 is SGHRS and CDR2 YFSETQ. As DNA, the CDR3 is TGCGCCAGCACCCCCTTGGTCGGTACCGGGGAGCTGTTTTTT. Its protein is CASTPLVGTGELFF.

The chain employs TRBV7-2 and TRBJ1-2; 9 bases match TRBD1. V lost 1 base, J lost 6 bases, and 6 bases stayed unmatched. The CDR3 consists of 15 residues. CDR1 is SGHTA and CDR2 is FQGNSA in the germline V gene. The DNA of the CDR3 is TGTGCCAGCAGCTTAGTTCTAGGGACAGGGCATGGCTACACCTTC. It translates to CASSLVLGTGHGYTF. The full variable domain, with the rest looked up from reference TRBV7-2 and TRBJ1-2, is GAGVSQSPSNKVTEKGKDVELRCDPISGHTALYWYRQSLGQGLEFLIYFQGNSAPDKSGLPSDRFSAERTGGSVSTLTIQRTQQEDSAVYLCASSLVLGTGHGYTFGSGTRLTVV.

The chain recombines TRBV5-6 with TRBJ1-1; D call uncertain. The V gene's germline CDR1 is SGHDT and CDR2 YYEEEE. Trimming removed 2 bases at V and 1 base at J, with 12 bases between. CDR3 length: 15 amino acids. CDR3 amino acids: CASSFEALGNTEAFF. Here the CDR3 DNA reads TGTGCCAGCAGCTTTGAGGCACTCGGGAACACTGAAGCTTTCTTT.

The chain recombines TRBV2 with TRBJ2-1; 8 bases align to TRBD1. Germline V lookup: CDR1 SNHLY, CDR2 FYNNEI. The CDR3 spans 15 residues. J was trimmed by 5 bases and V by 7 bases; bases with no gene match: 10. The DNA for the CDR3 is TGTGCCAGCACCCAGGGGGCCTTGGGTGACAATGAGCAGTTCTTC. Translated, it gives CASTQGALGDNEQFF.

This chain joins TRBV9 and TRBJ1-3; the match to TRBD1 covers 7 bases. V trimming: 1 base; J trimming: 4 bases; junction bases outside the gene matches: 2. This CDR3 is 14 amino acids long. Germline CDR1 reads SGDLS; CDR2 reads YYNGEE. The CDR3 here is CASSVQGGGNTIYF. DNA for the CDR3: TGTGCCAGCAGCGTACAGGGGGGCGGAAACACCATATATTTT.

CDR3 region: CASSPGTIQNIQYF. The CDR3 DNA sequence: TGTGCCAGCAGCCCTGGGACAATCCAAAACATTCAGTACTTC. V usage is TRBV7-2 and J usage is TRBJ2-4; the D gene is possibly TRBD1 (6 bases). Germline assignment: CDR1 SGHTA and CDR2 FQGNSA. The CDR3 consists of 14 residues. Trimming took 5 bases from V and 5 from J, leaving 13 bases between them.

The chain employs TRBV5-8 and TRBJ1-4; D is ambiguous. The germline V gene has CDR1 SGHTS and CDR2 YDEGEE. The V gene lost 4 bases and the J gene lost 5 bases, with 15 bases spanning the gap. The CDR3 sequence is 15 residues long. The CDR3 protein is CASSPESFVNEKLFF. The CDR3 nucleotides read TGTGCCAGCAGCCCCGAGTCATTTGTCAATGAAAAACTGTTTTTT.

The rearrangement joins TRBV10-3 to TRBJ2-1; 9 bases agree with TRBD1. Germline trimming cut 3 bases from V and 5 bases from J; bases unmatched to any gene: 5. This CDR3 is built from 15 residues. Germline CDR1 is ENHRY and CDR2 is SYGVKD. CDR3 DNA: TGTGCCATCAGTGATGCCGGGACAGGGAACAATGAGCAGTTCTTC. The encoded protein is CAISDAGTGNNEQFF.

The chain has TRBV5-1 and TRBJ1-1, with D perhaps TRBD1 (6 bases). Per germline, CDR1 SGHRS and CDR2 YFSETQ. Trimming pared 2 bases from V and 5 bases from J, leaving 10 bases between. The CDR3 runs 13 residues. CDR3 loop: CASSLIGGTEAFF. CDR3 DNA: TGCGCCAGCAGCTTAATAGGGGGTACTGAAGCTTTCTTT.

The gene calls are TRBV10-1 and TRBJ1-1, with D uncertain. This CDR3 spans 13 amino acids. The germline V gene has CDR1 WNHNN and CDR2 SYGVQD (reference sequence). Trimming shortened V by 6 bases and J by 3 bases, and 11 bases separated the two germline ends. CDR3 sequence (DNA): TGCGCCAGCAGCGGACTGTCGGACACTGAAGCTTTCTTT. Translating gives CASSGLSDTEAFF.

This rearrangement joins TRBV6-4 to TRBJ1-2; TRBD1 aligns across 9 bases. This CDR3 is built from 14 residues. Germline loops: CDR1 MRHNA, CDR2 SNTAGT. The trim removed 5 bases at V and 7 bases at J, leaving 8 bases unmatched. This CDR3 reads CASSKDRGGSGYTF. Here the CDR3 DNA reads TGTGCCAGCAGTAAGGACAGGGGCGGTAGTGGCTACACCTTC.

The rearrangement joins TRBV6-2 or TRBV6-3 to TRBJ2-7, with D hard to call. The CDR3 covers 15 residues. Trimming stripped 5 bases from V and 5 bases from J, with 19 bases between. Per germline, CDR1 MNHEY and CDR2 SVGEGT. CDR3 loop: CASSTTYPSLHEQYF. CDR3 sequence (DNA): TGTGCCAGCAGTACCACCTACCCGAGCCTTCACGAGCAGTACTTC.

The chain recombines TRBV20-1 with TRBJ1-5; possible D gene TRBD1, 6 bases. Trimming stripped 3 bases from V and 1 base from J, with 10 bases between. This CDR3 is 14 amino acids long. Germline values: CDR1 DFQATT, CDR2 SNEGSKA (reference sequence). CDR3 sequence: CSASRDTSNQPQHF. DNA of the CDR3: TGCAGTGCTAGTCGGGACACGAGCAATCAGCCCCAGCATTTT.

J is TRBJ1-1 and V is TRBV6-2 or TRBV6-3, with unresolved D. V lost 0 bases, J lost 5 bases, and 16 bases lay in between. This CDR3 has 16 amino acids. Per germline, CDR1 MNHEY and CDR2 SVGEGT. Written as DNA, the CDR3 is TGTGCCAGCAGTTACTCGATGGAACGGCCAGGTACTGAAGCTTTCTTT. As protein: CASSYSMERPGTEAFF.

The rearrangement joins TRBV18 to TRBJ1-5; D is uncertain. Germline V gives CDR1 KGHSH, CDR2 LQKENI. The CDR3 extends over 14 amino acids. The V gene lost 5 bases and the J gene lost 0 bases, with 8 bases spanning the gap. CDR3 loop: CASSGQTSNQPQHF. The CDR3 DNA sequence: TGTGCCAGCTCAGGGCAAACTAGCAATCAGCCCCAGCATTTT. Full variable domain (missing parts from reference TRBV18 and TRBJ1-5): NAGVMQNPRHLVRRRGQEARLRCSPMKGHSHVYWYRQLPEEGLKFMVYLQKENIIDESGMPKERFSAEFPKEGPSILRIQQVVRGDSAAYFCASSGQTSNQPQHFGDGTRLSIL.

The rearrangement links TRBV21-1 to TRBJ2-6; the table's D call TRBD1 went unverified against the DNA. TRBV21-1 is a pseudogene. CDR3 size: 16 residues. In nucleotides, the CDR3 is TGTGCCAGCAGCAATAAACAGCATTCTGGGGCCAACGTCCTGACTTTC. This codes for CASSNKQHSGANVLTF.